The 9 T cell receptor beta chains listed next were all sequenced from one sample in a study of regulatory T cells in long-lasting Graves disease. The time point denotes: newly diagnosed GD, antithyroid drugs for less than 3 months. There was RNA extracted from PBMCs, and the TCR library was made from it. Researchers made TCR beta libraries by using iRepertoire HTBI primers and running Arm-PCR on CDR3 regions. TCRdb called the multiplex PCR reads again in MiXCR, with one record for every CDR3 protein. The sample has approximately 300,000 distinct CDR3 sequences, about a sixth seen once; the top ten hold around 37%. Sample: peripheral blood mononuclear cells (PBMCs), taken at new diagnosis, from a patient treated with antithyroid drugs. The source of these receptors is a female donor with Graves disease.

This clonotype was seen many times. This chain uses TRBV2 with TRBJ2-2, with TRBD2 matching over 7 bases. V lost 6 bases and J lost 7; bases outside the gene matches: 14. This CDR3 spans 16 amino acids. The germline CDR1 and CDR2 sequences are SNHLY and FYNNEI. The CDR3: CASRPSGAVSVGELFF. The CDR3 DNA follows: TGTGCCAGCAGACCCAGCGGGGCCGTGTCTGTCGGGGAGCTGTTTTTT.

V gene TRBV11-3 combines with J gene TRBJ2-7, with 11 bases fitting TRBD1. V dropped 0 bases and J dropped 5; count of bases not matched to a gene: 3. The CDR3 is made up of 15 amino acids. Germline V gives CDR1 SGHNT, CDR2 YENEEA. CDR3 coding DNA: TGTGCCAGCAGCTTAGATTCGGGACAGGGGGACGAGCAGTACTTC. This translates into CASSLDSGQGDEQYF. The variable domain in full, completed from reference TRBV11-3 and TRBJ2-7, reads EAGVVQSPRYKIIEKKQPVAFWCNPISGHNTLYWYLQNLGQGPELLIRYENEEAVDDSQLPKDRFSAERLKGVDSTLKIQPAELGDSAVYLCASSLDSGQGDEQYFGPGTRLTVT.

This clonotype was counted at least ten times. The chain uses TRBV28 and TRBJ2-5; D unresolved. Germline V lookup: CDR1 MDHEN, CDR2 SYDVKM. There are 14 residues in the CDR3. V was clipped by 4 bases and J by 2 bases, with 11 bases between them. This chain's CDR3 is CASSSEVGQETQYF. The CDR3, as DNA: TGTGCCAGCAGTTCCGAGGTCGGACAAGAGACCCAGTACTTC.

The chain recombines TRBV4-1 with TRBJ1-2, with D maybe TRBD1 (6 bases). V was trimmed by 2 bases and J by 6 bases, leaving 16 bases between them. Germline CDR1 is MGHRA and CDR2 is YSYEKL. The CDR3 has 15 residues. CDR3 nucleotides: TGCGCCAGCAGCCAACTCAGAAGGGGGGGCCATGGCTACACCTTC. Translated: CASSQLRRGGHGYTF.

Comments on this clonotype: A read error is possible here, since a much larger clone lies one base away. The rearrangement links TRBV20-1 to TRBJ2-1; D may be TRBD1 or TRBD2 (6 bases each). Germline CDR1 reads DFQATT; CDR2 reads SNEGSKA (reference sequence). V was cut by 4 bases and J by 10 bases, with 17 bases left in between. This CDR3 spans 13 amino acids. The CDR3, as DNA: TGCAGTGCTACCCTCGGGGGCGGCTACGAGCAGTTCTTC. Translated: CSATLGGGYEQFF.

The chain is built from TRBV15 and TRBJ2-7; D unresolved. Trimming took off 2 bases at V and 7 bases at J, with 12 bases between the two ends. The germline gives CDR1 LNHNV, CDR2 YYDKDF (reference sequence). CDR3 length: 13 residues. The CDR3 loop reads CATSRKSLGEQYF. CDR3 nucleotides: TGTGCCACCAGCAGAAAAAGTCTGGGGGAGCAGTACTTC.

The sample holds many counts of this clonotype. This sequence joins TRBV19 and TRBJ2-7; D remains unclear. The CDR3 runs 15 residues. Trimming removed 3 bases at V and 5 bases at J, with 17 bases between. The germline V gene encodes CDR1 LNHDA and CDR2 SQIVND (reference sequence). This CDR3 is CASSISDQELHEQYF. Written as DNA, the CDR3 is TGTGCCAGTAGTATCTCCGATCAAGAACTTCACGAGCAGTACTTC.

As regards this clonotype: A much larger clone lies a single base off, so this may be a read error. The gene calls are TRBV28 and TRBJ2-7; maybe TRBD2 (6 bases). CDR3 length: 11 amino acids. CDR1 is MDHEN, CDR2 SYDVKM, per germline. Trimming took off 11 bases at V and 6 bases at J, with 14 bases between the two ends. Here the CDR3 DNA reads TGTGCCGGCATGGGGGGAGTCGAGCAGTACTTC. Amino acid sequence: CAGMGGVEQYF. The variable domain in full, with the rest retrieved from reference TRBV28 and TRBJ2-7, is DVKVTQSSRYLVKRTGEKVFLECVQDMDHENMFWYRQDPGLGLRLIYFSYDVKMKEKGDIPEGYSVSREKKERFSLILESASTNQTSMYLCAGMGGVEQYFGPGTRLTVT.

This clonotype was detected many times. The chain recombines TRBV29-1 with TRBJ1-3; D may be TRBD1 (5 bases). The CDR3 has 14 amino acids. CDR1 is SQVTM, CDR2 ANQGSEA, per germline. V lost 2 bases, J lost 0 bases, and 8 bases lay in between. The CDR3 sequence is CSVERGASGNTIYF. Here the CDR3 DNA reads TGCAGCGTTGAACGGGGCGCCTCTGGAAACACCATATATTTT.